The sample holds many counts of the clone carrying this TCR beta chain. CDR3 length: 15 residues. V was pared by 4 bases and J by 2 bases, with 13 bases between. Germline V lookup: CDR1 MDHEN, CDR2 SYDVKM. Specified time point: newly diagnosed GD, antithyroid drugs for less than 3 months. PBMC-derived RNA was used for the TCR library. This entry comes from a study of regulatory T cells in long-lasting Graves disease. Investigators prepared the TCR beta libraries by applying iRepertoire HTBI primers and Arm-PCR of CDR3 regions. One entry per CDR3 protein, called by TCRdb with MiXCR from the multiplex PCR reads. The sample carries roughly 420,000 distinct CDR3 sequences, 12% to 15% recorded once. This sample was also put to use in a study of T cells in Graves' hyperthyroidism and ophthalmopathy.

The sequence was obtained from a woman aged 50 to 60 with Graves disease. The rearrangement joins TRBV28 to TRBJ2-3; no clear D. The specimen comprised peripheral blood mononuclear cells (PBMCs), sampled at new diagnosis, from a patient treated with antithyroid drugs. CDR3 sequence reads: CASSSTASYTDTQYF. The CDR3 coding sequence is TGTGCCAGCAGTTCTACAGCCAGCTACACAGATACGCAGTATTTT.